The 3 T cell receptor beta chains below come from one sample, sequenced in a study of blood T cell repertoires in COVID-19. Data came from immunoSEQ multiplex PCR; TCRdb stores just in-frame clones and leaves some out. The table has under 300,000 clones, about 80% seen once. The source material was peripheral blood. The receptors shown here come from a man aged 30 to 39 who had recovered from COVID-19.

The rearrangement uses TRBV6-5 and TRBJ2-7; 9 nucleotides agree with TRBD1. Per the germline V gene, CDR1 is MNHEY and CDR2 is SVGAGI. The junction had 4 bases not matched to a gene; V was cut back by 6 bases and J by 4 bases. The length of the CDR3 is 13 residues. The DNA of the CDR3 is TGTGCCAGCAGGGGGACAGGGAATTACGAGCAGTACTTC. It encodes CASRGTGNYEQYF.

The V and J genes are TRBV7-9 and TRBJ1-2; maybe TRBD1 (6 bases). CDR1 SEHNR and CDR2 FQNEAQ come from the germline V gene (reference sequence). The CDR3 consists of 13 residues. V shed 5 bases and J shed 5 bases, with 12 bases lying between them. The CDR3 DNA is TGTGCCAGCAGCGCACAGGGCGATTATGGCTACACCTTC. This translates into CASSAQGDYGYTF. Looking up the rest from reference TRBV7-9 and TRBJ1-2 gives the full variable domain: DTGVSQNPRHKITKRGQNVTFRCDPISEHNRLYWYRQTLGQGPEFLTYFQNEAQLEKSRLLSDRFSAERPKGSFSTLEIQRTEQGDSAMYLCASSAQGDYGYTFGSGTRLTVV.

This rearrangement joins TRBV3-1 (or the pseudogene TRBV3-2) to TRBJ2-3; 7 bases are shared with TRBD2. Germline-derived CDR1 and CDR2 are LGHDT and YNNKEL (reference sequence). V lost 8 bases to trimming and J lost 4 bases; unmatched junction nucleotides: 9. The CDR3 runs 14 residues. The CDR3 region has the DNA TGTGCCAGCGAGCAGCGGGGAGCGGCAGATACGCAGTATTTT. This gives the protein CASEQRGAADTQYF.